The 30 T cell receptor beta chains listed next were all sequenced from one sample in a study of regulatory T cells in long-lasting Graves disease. Time point of the sample: persistent/refractory GD, antithyroid drugs over 5 years with positive TRAb. With RNA extracted from PBMCs as input, the TCR library was made. Combining iRepertoire HTBI primers with Arm-PCR of CDR3 regions, the authors built TCR beta libraries. TCRdb analysed the multiplex PCR reads with MiXCR anew, one entry per CDR3 protein. The data contain more than 300,000 distinct CDR3 sequences, 20% of them singletons. The specimen was peripheral blood mononuclear cells (PBMCs), collected when the disease was refractory, from a patient treated with antithyroid drugs. The source of these receptors is a female donor with Graves disease.

This clonotype was seen ten or more times. J is TRBJ1-6 and V is TRBV12-3 or TRBV12-4; TRBD1 might be the D (5 bases). The CDR3 loop spans 14 amino acids. V lost 4 bases and J 10 bases, leaving 14 bases between the germline ends. CDR3 loop: CASSYRQGWSPLHF. The DNA of the CDR3 is TGTGCCAGCAGTTACCGGCAGGGTTGGTCACCCCTCCACTTT.

The table lists this clonotype with many counts. V gene TRBV7-8 combines with J gene TRBJ2-5; the match to TRBD1 covers 9 bases. Germline CDR1 is SGHVS and CDR2 is FQNEAQ. The CDR3 is 14 amino acids. V was pared by 5 bases and J by 4 bases, with 5 bases of the junction left unmatched. CDR3 bases: TGTGCCAGCAGCCCCGGACAGGGGAGAGAGACCCAGTACTTC. It encodes CASSPGQGRETQYF.

This clonotype was found a few times. This chain connects TRBV3-1 to TRBJ1-2; maybe TRBD1 (6 bases). The CDR3 is made up of 15 amino acids. V was shortened by 4 bases and J by 4 bases, with 16 bases between the two germline ends. Germline CDR1 reads LGHDT; CDR2 reads YNNKEL (reference sequence). The CDR3 bases are TGTGCCAGCAGCCCCGGCGGACAGATCTTCTATGGCTACACCTTC. Its translation is CASSPGGQIFYGYTF.

The chain uses TRBV28 and TRBJ2-7, with 10 bases fitting TRBD2. Losses at the gene ends were 2 bases for V and 5 bases for J; bases not matched to a gene: 6. The CDR3 consists of 15 residues. Germline lookup yields CDR1 MDHEN and CDR2 SYDVKM. CDR3 loop: CASSLPLAGAHEQYF. Written as DNA, the CDR3 is TGTGCCAGCAGTTTACCTCTAGCGGGAGCCCACGAGCAGTACTTC.

This clonotype was counted at least ten times. The V gene is TRBV7-2, the J gene TRBJ1-1, with D tentatively TRBD1 (6 bases). CDR1 SGHTA and CDR2 FQGNSA come from the germline V gene. CDR3 length: 14 amino acids. V dropped 4 bases and J dropped 4 bases, with 13 bases sitting between them. In DNA form, the CDR3 reads TGTGCCAGCAGCTCCCGGACAGCGGGCACTGAAGCTTTCTTT. This sequence encodes CASSSRTAGTEAFF.

This clonotype is judged medium-sized. The V and J genes are TRBV27 and TRBJ2-7; 9 bases line up with TRBD2. V gave up 8 bases and J gave up 3 bases; unmatched junction bases: 8. CDR1 and CDR2 (germline): MNHEY, SMNVEV (reference sequence). The CDR3 length is 14 residues. The CDR3 protein is CASSETSGLYEQYF. The CDR3 region has the DNA TGTGCCAGCTCTGAGACTAGCGGCCTCTACGAGCAGTACTTC.

This clonotype has ten or more counts. The V call is TRBV28, the J call TRBJ1-5; possible D gene TRBD1, 6 bases. This CDR3 contains 14 residues. The germline V and J ends were trimmed by 3 bases and 4 bases, with 10 bases remaining between them. CDR1 MDHEN and CDR2 SYDVKM come from the germline V gene. CDR3 nucleotide sequence: TGTGCCAGCAGTTTTGTGGGGGCTAATCAGCCCCAGCATTTT. Its translation: CASSFVGANQPQHF.

The table lists this clonotype with many counts. The V call is TRBV3-1, the J call TRBJ1-4; D gene unclear. The CDR3 totals 14 residues. V was trimmed by 4 bases and J by 3 bases, leaving 9 bases between them. Germline CDR1 reads LGHDT; CDR2 reads YNNKEL (reference sequence). In DNA, the CDR3 is TGTGCCAGCAGCCGCCCGGGGTCTAATGAAAAACTGTTTTTT. Encoded protein: CASSRPGSNEKLFF.

Turning to this clonotype: Relative to the germline gene, one junction end is altered; a read error may explain this. The V call is TRBV19, the J call TRBJ1-2; perhaps TRBD1 as D (5 bases). This CDR3 spans 13 amino acids. Germline V gene sequence: CDR1 LNHDA, CDR2 SQIVND (reference sequence). CDR3 nucleotide sequence: TGTGCCAGTAGTATATCAGGGCCCGATGGCTACGCCTTC. Translation: CASSISGPDGYAF.

This clonotype was observed a single time. The chain employs TRBV28 and TRBJ2-3, with D uncertain. The CDR3 runs to 14 residues. Between the trimmed V and J ends, which lost 8 bases and 0 bases, there was a span of 12 bases. Per germline, CDR1 MDHEN and CDR2 SYDVKM. The CDR3 here is CASALWQSTDTQYF. For the CDR3, the DNA is TGTGCCAGCGCCCTGTGGCAGAGCACAGATACGCAGTATTTT.

V gene TRBV12-3 or TRBV12-4 combines with J gene TRBJ2-2; 10 bases map to TRBD2. Losses at the gene ends were 6 bases for V and 6 bases for J; bases not matched to a gene: 7. This CDR3 is 15 amino acids long. CDR3 DNA: TGTGCCAGCAGGCGTAGCGGGGGGAGGGCCGGGGAGCTGTTTTTT. Its translation: CASRRSGGRAGELFF.

This clonotype was seen repeatedly, ten times or more. This sequence joins TRBV28 and TRBJ2-7, with TRBD2 identical over 16 bases. V lost 7 bases, J lost 2 bases, and 11 bases stayed unmatched. Germline CDR1 and CDR2: MDHEN and SYDVKM. CDR3 length: 18 amino acids. The CDR3 nucleotides are TGTGCCAGCACGGATCCGGGACTAGCGGGAGGGAGGGCCTACGAGCAGTACTTC. Its protein product is CASTDPGLAGGRAYEQYF.

This clonotype was observed many times. The rearrangement links TRBV15 to TRBJ2-4; 7 bases line up with TRBD2. Germline CDR1 is LNHNV and CDR2 is YYDKDF (reference sequence). Trimming at V came to 0 bases and at J to 1 base, leaving 24 bases not matched to a gene. This CDR3 region has 23 residues. The CDR3 is CATSRETPGLRGASGSAKNIQYF. The CDR3 bases are TGTGCCACCAGCAGAGAAACCCCTGGCCTGCGTGGGGCTAGCGGTTCGGCCAAAAACATTCAGTACTTC.

This clonotype was picked up a small number of times. J is TRBJ1-3 and V is TRBV5-1, with TRBD1 as a possible D gene (5 bases). Trimming stripped 3 bases from V and 0 bases from J, with 16 bases between. Per the germline V gene, CDR1 is SGHRS and CDR2 is YFSETQ. The CDR3 totals 17 residues. CDR3 in DNA: TGCGCCAGCAGCTCCCTCCGTGGGGGGAGCTCTGGAAACACCATATATTTT. It translates to CASSSLRGGSSGNTIYF.

J is TRBJ1-1 and V is TRBV4-2, with D maybe TRBD1 (5 bases). Germline values: CDR1 LGHNA, CDR2 YNFKEQ. The CDR3 contains 14 residues. V was shortened by 1 base and J by 6 bases, with 12 bases between the two germline ends. CDR3 amino acids: CASSQVGGGPEAFF. The CDR3 coding sequence is TGTGCCAGCAGCCAAGTTGGGGGAGGACCTGAAGCTTTCTTT.

This clonotype was counted ten times or more. CDR3 loop: CASSSGRNYGYTF. CDR3 in DNA: TGTGCCAGCAGCTCGGGACGGAACTATGGCTACACCTTC. This chain links TRBV11-2 with TRBJ1-2; TRBD1 is a possible D gene (5 bases). CDR3 length: 13 amino acids. Trimming pared 4 bases from V and 2 bases from J, leaving 8 bases between. Germline values: CDR1 SGHAT, CDR2 FQNNGV.

V gene TRBV19 combines with J gene TRBJ2-4; D remains unclear. V lost 5 bases and J 0 bases, leaving 11 bases between the germline ends. The germline V gene has CDR1 LNHDA and CDR2 SQIVND (reference sequence). The CDR3 is made up of 15 amino acids. Here the CDR3 DNA reads TGTGCCAGTAGTCCCGAGTGGGTAGCCAAAAACATTCAGTACTTC. Translated, it gives CASSPEWVAKNIQYF.

This rearrangement joins TRBV28 to TRBJ2-7; 8 bases are shared with TRBD1. After removal of 4 bases from V and 2 bases from J, the junction contained 7 bases not matched to a gene. This CDR3 has 15 amino acids. CDR1 is MDHEN, CDR2 SYDVKM, per germline. The CDR3 sequence: CASSSIGTGPYEQYF. CDR3 coding DNA: TGTGCCAGCAGTTCCATTGGGACAGGACCCTACGAGCAGTACTTC.

With respect to this clonotype: An end of the junction does not agree with germline; a read error may underlie this. CDR3 sequence: CSAILASNQPRHF. The CDR3 coding sequence is TGCAGTGCTATATTGGCTAGCAATCAGCCCCGGCATTTT. The chain employs TRBV20-1 and TRBJ1-5; D gene uncertain. The CDR3 runs to 13 residues. Germline CDR1 is DFQATT and CDR2 is SNEGSKA (reference sequence).

The chain has TRBV4-3 and TRBJ1-1; TRBD1 matches at 9 bases. The trim removed 3 bases at V and 1 base at J, leaving 6 bases unmatched. The CDR3 extends over 16 amino acids. The germline V gene encodes CDR1 LGHNA and CDR2 YSLEER. The CDR3 spells CASSHIQGAGNTEAFF. The CDR3 nucleotides are TGCGCCAGCAGCCACATACAGGGGGCGGGGAACACTGAAGCTTTCTTT.

This clonotype was observed a few times. The chain joins TRBV2 to TRBJ2-1; D is perhaps TRBD2 (5 bases). The CDR3 is 15 amino acids. Trimming cost V 0 bases and J 4 bases, with 10 bases left between them. CDR1 is SNHLY, CDR2 FYNNEI, per germline. DNA for the CDR3: TGTGCCAGCAGTGAAGCGGTAGCGTTGTACAATGAGCAGTTCTTC. As protein: CASSEAVALYNEQFF.

This clonotype was observed at least ten times. This rearrangement joins TRBV9 to TRBJ2-5; D ambiguous. CDR1 and CDR2 (germline): SGDLS, YYNGEE. CDR3 length: 14 residues. V dropped 4 bases and J dropped 5 bases, with 15 bases sitting between them. CDR3 nucleotide sequence: TGTGCCAGCAGCCCACCGTGGGCAGAGGAGACCCAGTACTTC. Amino acid sequence: CASSPPWAEETQYF.

This clonotype was seen a few times. The genes are TRBV4-3 and TRBJ1-6, with 8 bases aligning to TRBD1. This CDR3 spans 17 amino acids. V lost 0 bases to trimming and J lost 7 bases; unmatched junction nucleotides: 8. Germline V gene lookup returns CDR1 LGHNA and CDR2 YSLEER. Here the CDR3 reads CASSQDRQGSINSPLHF. CDR3 bases: TGCGCCAGCAGCCAAGATCGACAGGGGTCAATCAATTCACCCCTCCACTTT.

This clonotype was seen many times. This chain connects TRBV18 to TRBJ1-1, with D tentatively TRBD1 (5 bases). Trimming stripped 3 bases from V and 8 bases from J, with 10 bases between. Germline V gene lookup returns CDR1 KGHSH and CDR2 LQKENI. The CDR3 consists of 12 residues. The CDR3 DNA is TGTGCCAGCTCACCCCTTGACAGAGAAGCTTTCTTT. Translation gives CASSPLDREAFF.

This clonotype was seen ten or more times. V gene TRBV10-3 combines with J gene TRBJ1-2; TRBD1 might be the D (5 bases). Germline CDR1 is ENHRY and CDR2 is SYGVKD. With 5 bases removed from V and 4 bases from J, the gap between germline ends came to 11 bases. The length of the CDR3 is 13 residues. The CDR3 nucleotides read TGTGCCATCAGTCAACAGGACCGCTATGGCTACACCTTC. Translated: CAISQQDRYGYTF.

This clonotype was counted many times. The chain has TRBV20-1 and TRBJ1-1, with D perhaps matching TRBD1 (5 bases). CDR1 is DFQATT and CDR2 is SNEGSKA in the germline V gene (reference sequence). The CDR3 is 13 residues long. V shed 3 bases and J shed 2 bases, with 10 bases lying between them. In DNA form, the CDR3 reads TGCAGTGCTAGGACAGACGGAAACACTGAAGCTTTCTTT. It encodes CSARTDGNTEAFF.

The chain links TRBV5-1 to TRBJ2-3; 11 bases map to TRBD2. The ends lost 2 bases at V and 6 bases at J; junction bases unmatched: 5. The germline CDR1 and CDR2 sequences are SGHRS and YFSETQ. This CDR3 region has 15 residues. The CDR3 DNA reads TGCGCCAGCAGCTTTAGCGGGAGGGCTTCGGATACGCAGTATTTT. Protein sequence: CASSFSGRASDTQYF. The full variable domain, with the rest looked up from reference TRBV5-1 and TRBJ2-3, is KAGVTQTPRYLIKTRGQQVTLSCSPISGHRSVSWYQQTPGQGLQFLFEYFSETQRNKGNFPGRFSGRQFSNSRSEMNVSTLELGDSALYLCASSFSGRASDTQYFGPGTRLTVL.

In regard to this clonotype: Germline and junction disagree at one end, which may indicate a read error. The CDR3 bases are TGCAGTGCTAGCACTCCCAGTAACTATGGCCACACCTTC. As protein: CSASTPSNYGHTF. This rearrangement joins TRBV20-1 to TRBJ1-2; no reliable D call. Germline V gene data show CDR1 as DFQATT and CDR2 as SNEGSKA (reference sequence). The CDR3 consists of 13 residues.

In its sample, this clonotype was seen many times. The V and J genes are TRBV12-3 or TRBV12-4 and TRBJ1-1; D is unclear. The CDR3 is made up of 9 amino acids. The germline V and J ends were trimmed by 8 bases and 4 bases, with 2 bases remaining between them. Written as DNA, the CDR3 is TGTGCCAGCGGCACTGAAGCTTTCTTT. Its protein product is CASGTEAFF.

Concerning this clonotype itself: This sequence is one base from a far larger clone and is likely a read error. The CDR3 DNA sequence: TGTGCCAGCAGCTCTAGCCGGGACAGGGGAAGTCCCTACGAGCAGTACTTC. It encodes CASSSSRDRGSPYEQYF. The chain recombines TRBV6-1 with TRBJ2-7, with TRBD1 matching 10 bases. With V trimmed by 6 bases and J by 2 bases, 13 bases remained unmatched. The CDR3 totals 17 residues. CDR1 is MNHNS and CDR2 is SASEGT in the germline V gene.